The present T cell receptor (beta chain) was sequenced within a study of cytotoxic CD8 clonotypes in ibrutinib-treated CLL. Looking at the study overall: Across samples, productive templates numbered some 250,000 and productive rearrangements reached about 99,000 on average. Whole-study results and caveats: Having risen at ibrutinib response, clonality had fallen back toward baseline by progression. Circulating CD8+ T-cell counts were tracked by baseline clonality, which exceeded that of age-matched healthy donors.

This clone showed up just once. Its target is unknown. Profiled with immunoSEQ multiplex PCR; TCRdb holds only in-frame clones, not every one. The repertoire holds over 120,000 clones, with 75% to 80% as singletons. The J segment lost 8 bases and the V segment lost 0 bases, leaving 16 bases of the junction unmatched. The CDR3 covers 18 residues. This chain links TRBV5-3 with TRBJ2-1; 8 nucleotides agree with TRBD1. Being an ORF, TRBV5-3 has a function that is uncertain. This TCR derives from a human donor with chronic lymphocytic leukemia. The specimen comprised PBMCs, sampled after 24 months of ibrutinib treatment. For the CDR3, the DNA is TGTGCCAGAAGCTTGGTCGGCCCCGCAGGGGGCGCGTTTCATGAGCAGTTCTTC. Encoded protein: CARSLVGPAGGAFHEQFF.